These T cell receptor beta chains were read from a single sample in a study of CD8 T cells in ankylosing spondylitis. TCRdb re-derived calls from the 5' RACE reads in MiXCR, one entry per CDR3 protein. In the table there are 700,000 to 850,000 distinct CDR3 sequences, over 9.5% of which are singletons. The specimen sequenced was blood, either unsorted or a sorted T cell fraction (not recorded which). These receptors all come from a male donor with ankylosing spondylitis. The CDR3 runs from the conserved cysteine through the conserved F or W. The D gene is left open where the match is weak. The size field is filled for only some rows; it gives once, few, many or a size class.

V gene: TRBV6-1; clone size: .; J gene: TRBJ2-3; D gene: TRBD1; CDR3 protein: CASTSLWDRDGTQYF; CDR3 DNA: TGTGCCAGCACCTCCCTTTGGGACAGGGATGGTACGCAGTATTTT
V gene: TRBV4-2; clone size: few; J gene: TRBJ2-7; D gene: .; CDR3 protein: CASSQERRQSYEQYF; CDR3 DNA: TGTGCCAGCAGCCAAGAGCGAAGACAATCCTACGAGCAGTACTTC
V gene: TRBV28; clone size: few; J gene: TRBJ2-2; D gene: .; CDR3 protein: CARGLSNTGELFF; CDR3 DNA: TGTGCCAGGGGGCTTTCGAACACCGGGGAGCTGTTTTTT
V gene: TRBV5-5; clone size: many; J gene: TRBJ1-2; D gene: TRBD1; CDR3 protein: CASSLALDRGYGYTF; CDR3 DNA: TGTGCCAGCAGCTTGGCCCTGGACAGGGGCTATGGCTACACCTTC
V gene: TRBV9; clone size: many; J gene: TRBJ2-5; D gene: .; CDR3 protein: CASSVDGGRRETQYF; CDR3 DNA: TGTGCCAGCAGCGTAGATGGGGGTAGGAGGGAGACCCAGTACTTC
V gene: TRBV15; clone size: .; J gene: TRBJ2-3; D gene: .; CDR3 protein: CATSRDFGDTQYF; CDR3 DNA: TGTGCCACCAGCAGAGACTTCGGGGATACGCAGTATTTT
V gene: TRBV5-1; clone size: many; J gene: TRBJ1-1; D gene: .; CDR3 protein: CASRKDLWTWEAFF; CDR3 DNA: TGCGCCAGCAGAAAGGACCTCTGGACTTGGGAAGCTTTCTTT
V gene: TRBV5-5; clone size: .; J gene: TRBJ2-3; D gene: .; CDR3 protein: CASSLFPGEATQYF; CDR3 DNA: TGTGCCAGCAGTTTATTCCCAGGGGAGGCTACGCAGTATTTT
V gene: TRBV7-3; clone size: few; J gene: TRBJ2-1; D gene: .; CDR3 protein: CASSLTQTGKNNEQFF; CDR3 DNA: TGTGCCAGCAGCTTAACGCAAACAGGGAAAAACAATGAGCAGTTCTTC
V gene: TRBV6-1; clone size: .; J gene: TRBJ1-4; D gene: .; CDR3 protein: CASGGEDATNEKLFF; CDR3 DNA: TGTGCCAGCGGGGGGGAGGATGCAACTAATGAAAAACTGTTTTTT
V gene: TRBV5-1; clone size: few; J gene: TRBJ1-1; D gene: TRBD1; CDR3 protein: CASSPTRGQGARNTEAFF; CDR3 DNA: TGCGCCAGCAGCCCAACCCGGGGACAGGGGGCGCGGAACACTGAAGCTTTCTTT
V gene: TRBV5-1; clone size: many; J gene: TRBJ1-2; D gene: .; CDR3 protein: CASSLVGDYGYTF; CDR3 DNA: TGTGCCAGCAGCTTGGTAGGGGACTATGGCTACACCTTC
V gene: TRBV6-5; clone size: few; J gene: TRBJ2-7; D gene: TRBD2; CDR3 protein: CASSLFSGALSYEQYF; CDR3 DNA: TGTGCCAGCAGTTTATTTAGCGGGGCCTTATCCTACGAGCAGTACTTC
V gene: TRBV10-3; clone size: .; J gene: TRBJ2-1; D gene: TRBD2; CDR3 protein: CAIWGPSGGNEQFF; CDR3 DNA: TGTGCCATATGGGGGCCTAGCGGGGGTAATGAGCAGTTCTTC
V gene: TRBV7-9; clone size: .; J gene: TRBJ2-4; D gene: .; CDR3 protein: CASSLIMWGTKNIQYF; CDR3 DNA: TGTGCCAGCAGCCTCATAATGTGGGGGACCAAAAACATTCAGTACTTC
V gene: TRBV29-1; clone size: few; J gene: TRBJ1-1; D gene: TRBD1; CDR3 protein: CSVGLGQRHTEAFF; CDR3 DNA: TGCAGCGTTGGATTGGGACAGAGACACACTGAAGCTTTCTTT
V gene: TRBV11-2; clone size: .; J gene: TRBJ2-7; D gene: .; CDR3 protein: CASSPPRGQALGWDQYF; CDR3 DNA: TGTGCCAGCAGCCCTCCTAGGGGACAAGCCTTGGGGTGGGACCAGTACTTC
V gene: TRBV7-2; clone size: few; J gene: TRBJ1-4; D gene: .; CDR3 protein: CASSSAGDNEKLFF; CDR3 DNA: TGTGCCAGCAGCTCCGCGGGAGATAATGAAAAACTGTTTTTT
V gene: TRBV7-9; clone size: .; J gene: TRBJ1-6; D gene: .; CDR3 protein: CASSIIIGSYNSPLHF; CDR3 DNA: TGTGCCAGCAGCATTATAATAGGCTCCTATAATTCACCCCTCCACTTT
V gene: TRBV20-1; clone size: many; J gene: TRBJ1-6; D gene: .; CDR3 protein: CSARDRGSYNSPLHF; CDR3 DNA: TGCAGTGCTAGAGACAGGGGCTCCTATAATTCACCCCTCCACTTT
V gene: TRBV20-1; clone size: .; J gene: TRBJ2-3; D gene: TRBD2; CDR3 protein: CSARGGLAGHSTDTQYF; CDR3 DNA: TGCAGTGCTAGGGGGGGACTAGCGGGGCATAGCACAGATACGCAGTATTTT
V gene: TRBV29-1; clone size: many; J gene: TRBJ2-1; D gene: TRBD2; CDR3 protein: CSGLAAGGLEQFF; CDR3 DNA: TGCAGCGGATTAGCCGCGGGGGGATTGGAGCAGTTCTTC
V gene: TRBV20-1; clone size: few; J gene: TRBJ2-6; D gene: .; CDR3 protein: CSATPAGRSGANVLTF; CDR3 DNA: TGCAGTGCTACCCCGGCGGGGCGCTCTGGGGCCAACGTCCTGACTTTC
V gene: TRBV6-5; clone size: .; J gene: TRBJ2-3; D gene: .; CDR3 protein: CASSYAQSTDTQYF; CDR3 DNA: TGTGCCAGCAGTTACGCACAGTCCACAGATACGCAGTATTTT
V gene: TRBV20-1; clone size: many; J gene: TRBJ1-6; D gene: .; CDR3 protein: CSASGAYNSPLHF; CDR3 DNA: TGCAGTGCTAGTGGTGCCTATAATTCACCCCTCCACTTT
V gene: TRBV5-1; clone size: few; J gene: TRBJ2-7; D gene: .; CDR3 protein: CASSRGYSTYEQYF; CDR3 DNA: TGCGCCAGCAGTAGGGGATACTCAACCTACGAGCAGTACTTC
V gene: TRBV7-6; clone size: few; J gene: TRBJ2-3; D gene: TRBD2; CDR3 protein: CASSSLAGRITDTQYF; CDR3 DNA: TGTGCCAGCAGCTCTCTAGCGGGGAGGATCACAGATACGCAGTATTTT
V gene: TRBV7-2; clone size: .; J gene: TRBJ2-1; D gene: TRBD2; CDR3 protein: CASSLGVAGGNEQFF; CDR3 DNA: TGTGCCAGCAGCCTTGGGGTAGCGGGAGGCAATGAGCAGTTCTTC
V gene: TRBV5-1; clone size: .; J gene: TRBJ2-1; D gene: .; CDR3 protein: CASRAEGYLYNEQFF; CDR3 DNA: TGCGCCAGCAGGGCCGAGGGGTATCTATACAATGAGCAGTTCTTC
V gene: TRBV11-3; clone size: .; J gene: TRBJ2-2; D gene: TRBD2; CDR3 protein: CASSSRLAGYTGELFF; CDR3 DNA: TGTGCCAGCAGCTCCCGGCTAGCGGGATACACCGGGGAGCTGTTTTTT
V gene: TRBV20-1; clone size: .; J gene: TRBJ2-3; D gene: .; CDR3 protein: CSARDGGISTDTQYF; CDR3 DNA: TGCAGTGCTAGAGACGGGGGCATCAGCACAGATACGCAGTATTTT
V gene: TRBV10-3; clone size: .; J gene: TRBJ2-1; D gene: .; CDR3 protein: CAISASVKDNEQFF; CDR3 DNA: TGTGCCATCAGTGCGTCGGTTAAAGACAATGAGCAGTTCTTC
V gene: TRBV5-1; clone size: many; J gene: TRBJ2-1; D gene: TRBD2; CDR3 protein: CASSLRVAGSSYNEQFF; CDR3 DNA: TGCGCCAGCAGCTTGAGGGTAGCGGGAAGCTCCTACAATGAGCAGTTCTTC
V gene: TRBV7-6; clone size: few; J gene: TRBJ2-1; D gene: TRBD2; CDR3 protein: CASSSIAGSGYNEQFF; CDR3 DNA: TGTGCCAGCAGCTCAATAGCGGGAAGTGGGTACAATGAGCAGTTCTTC
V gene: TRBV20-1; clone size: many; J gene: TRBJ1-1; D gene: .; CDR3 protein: CSARSPLNTEAFF; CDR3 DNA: TGCAGTGCTAGGAGTCCTTTGAACACTGAAGCTTTCTTT
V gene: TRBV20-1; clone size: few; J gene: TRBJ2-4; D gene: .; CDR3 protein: CSAPRVYEAKNIQYF; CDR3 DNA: TGCAGTGCTCCCAGGGTTTATGAGGCCAAAAACATTCAGTACTTC
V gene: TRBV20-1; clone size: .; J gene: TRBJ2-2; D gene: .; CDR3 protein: CSARDGFSWDTGELFF; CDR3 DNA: TGCAGTGCTAGAGATGGGTTTAGCTGGGACACCGGGGAGCTGTTTTTT
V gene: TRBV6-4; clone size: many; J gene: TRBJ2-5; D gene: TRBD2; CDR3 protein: CASSEAGGQETQYF; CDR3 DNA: TGTGCCAGCAGTGAAGCGGGGGGCCAAGAGACCCAGTACTTC